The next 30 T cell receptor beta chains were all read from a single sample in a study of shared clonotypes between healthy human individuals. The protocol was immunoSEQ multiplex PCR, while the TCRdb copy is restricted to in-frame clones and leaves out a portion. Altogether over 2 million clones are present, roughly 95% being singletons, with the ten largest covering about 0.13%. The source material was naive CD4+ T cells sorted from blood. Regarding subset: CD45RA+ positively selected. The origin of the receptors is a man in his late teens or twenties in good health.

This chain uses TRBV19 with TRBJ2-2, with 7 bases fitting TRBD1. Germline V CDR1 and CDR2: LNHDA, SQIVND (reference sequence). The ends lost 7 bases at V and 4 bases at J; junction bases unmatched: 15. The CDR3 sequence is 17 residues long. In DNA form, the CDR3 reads TGTGCCAGTACACCAGTCGCAGGGGGAAGAGGCACCGGGGAGCTGTTTTTT. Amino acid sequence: CASTPVAGGRGTGELFF. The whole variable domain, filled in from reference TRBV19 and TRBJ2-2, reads DGGITQSPKYLFRKEGQNVTLSCEQNLNHDAMYWYRQDPGQGLRLIYYSQIVNDFQKGDIAEGYSVSREKKESFPLTVTSAQKNPTAFYLCASTPVAGGRGTGELFFGEGSRLTVL.

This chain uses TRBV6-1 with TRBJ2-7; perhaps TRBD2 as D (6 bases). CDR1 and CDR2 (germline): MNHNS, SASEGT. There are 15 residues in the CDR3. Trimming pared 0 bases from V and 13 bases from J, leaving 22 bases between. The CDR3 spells CASSEAGALGGYVYF. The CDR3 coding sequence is TGTGCCAGCAGTGAAGCGGGAGCCCTCGGGGGATACGTTTACTTC.

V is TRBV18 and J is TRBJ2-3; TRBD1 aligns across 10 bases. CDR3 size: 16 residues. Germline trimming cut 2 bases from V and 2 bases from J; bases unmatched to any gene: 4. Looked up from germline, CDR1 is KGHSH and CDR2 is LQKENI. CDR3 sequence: CASSPSDRGHTDTQYF. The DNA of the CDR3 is TGTGCCAGCTCACCATCCGACAGGGGGCACACAGATACGCAGTATTTT.

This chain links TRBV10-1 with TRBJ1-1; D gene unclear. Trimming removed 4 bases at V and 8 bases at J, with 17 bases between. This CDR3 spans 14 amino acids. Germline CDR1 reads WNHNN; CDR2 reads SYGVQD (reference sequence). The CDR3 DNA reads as TGCGCCAGCAGTGCGGGAGGAGATATAAACGAAGCTTTCTTT. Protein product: CASSAGGDINEAFF.

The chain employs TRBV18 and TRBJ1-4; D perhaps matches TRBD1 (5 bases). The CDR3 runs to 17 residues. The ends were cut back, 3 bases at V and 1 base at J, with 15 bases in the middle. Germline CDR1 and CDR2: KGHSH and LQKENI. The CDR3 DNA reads TGTGCCAGCTCACCGTTATCGGGGGATCTAACTAATGAAAAACTGTTTTTT. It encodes CASSPLSGDLTNEKLFF.

CDR3 DNA sequence: TGTGCCAGCAGCCGGACAGGGGGAGGGAACGAGCAGTACTTC. Translated: CASSRTGGGNEQYF. The V call is TRBV6-1, the J call TRBJ2-7; 10 nucleotides match TRBD1. V gave up 6 bases and J gave up 5 bases; unmatched junction bases: 7. This CDR3 has 14 amino acids. CDR1 and CDR2 (germline): MNHNS, SASEGT.

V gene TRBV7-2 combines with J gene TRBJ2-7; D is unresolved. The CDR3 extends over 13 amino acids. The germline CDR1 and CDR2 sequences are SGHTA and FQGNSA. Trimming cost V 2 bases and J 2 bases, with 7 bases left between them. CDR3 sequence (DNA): TGTGCCAGCAGCTTATGGGAAACCTACGAGCAGTACTTC. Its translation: CASSLWETYEQYF.

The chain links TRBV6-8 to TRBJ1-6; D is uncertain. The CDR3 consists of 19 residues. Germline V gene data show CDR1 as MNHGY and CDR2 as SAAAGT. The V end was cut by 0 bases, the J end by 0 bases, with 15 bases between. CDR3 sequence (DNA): TGTGCCAGCAGTTACTCGCTTACGGTGTCTAGCTCCTATAATTCACCCCTCCACTTT. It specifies CASSYSLTVSSSYNSPLHF.

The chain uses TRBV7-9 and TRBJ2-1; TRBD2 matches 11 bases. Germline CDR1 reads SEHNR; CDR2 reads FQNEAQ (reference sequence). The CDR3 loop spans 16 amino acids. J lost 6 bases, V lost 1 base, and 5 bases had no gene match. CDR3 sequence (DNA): TGTGCCAGCAGCTTAGTAGCGGGAGGGAGCCGCAATGAGCAGTTCTTC. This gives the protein CASSLVAGGSRNEQFF.

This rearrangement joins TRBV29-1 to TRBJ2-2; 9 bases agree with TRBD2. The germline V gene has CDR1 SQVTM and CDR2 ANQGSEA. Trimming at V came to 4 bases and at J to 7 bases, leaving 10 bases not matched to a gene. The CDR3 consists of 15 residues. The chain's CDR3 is CSVVGSGGKGGELFF. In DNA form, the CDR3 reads TGCAGCGTTGTCGGTAGCGGGGGCAAGGGCGGGGAGCTGTTTTTT.

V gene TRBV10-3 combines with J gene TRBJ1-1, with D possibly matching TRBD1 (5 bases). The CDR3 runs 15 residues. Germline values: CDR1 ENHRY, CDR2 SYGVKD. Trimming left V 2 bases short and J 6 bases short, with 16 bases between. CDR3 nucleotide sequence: TGTGCCATCAGTGAGAGGGACGGGATTAGGGCTGAAGCTTTCTTT. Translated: CAISERDGIRAEAFF.

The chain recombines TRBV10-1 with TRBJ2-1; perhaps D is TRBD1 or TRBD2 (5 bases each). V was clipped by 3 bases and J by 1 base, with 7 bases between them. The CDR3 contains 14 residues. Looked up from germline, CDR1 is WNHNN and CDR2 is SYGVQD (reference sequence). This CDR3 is CASSDGASYNEQFF. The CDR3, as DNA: TGCGCCAGCAGTGACGGGGCTTCCTACAATGAGCAGTTCTTC.

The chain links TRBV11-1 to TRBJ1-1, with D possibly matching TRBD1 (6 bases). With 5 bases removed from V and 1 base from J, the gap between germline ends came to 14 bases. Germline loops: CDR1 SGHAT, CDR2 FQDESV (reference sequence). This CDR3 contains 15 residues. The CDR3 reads CASSQPGQPNTEAFF. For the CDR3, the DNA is TGTGCCAGCAGCCAGCCAGGACAGCCGAACACTGAAGCTTTCTTT.

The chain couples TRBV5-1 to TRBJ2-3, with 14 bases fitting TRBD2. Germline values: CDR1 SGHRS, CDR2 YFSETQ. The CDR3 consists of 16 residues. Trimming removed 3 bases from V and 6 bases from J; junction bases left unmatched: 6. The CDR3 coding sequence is TGCGCCAGCAGCTCCGGACTAGCGGGGGGCCGGGATACGCAGTATTTT. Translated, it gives CASSSGLAGGRDTQYF.

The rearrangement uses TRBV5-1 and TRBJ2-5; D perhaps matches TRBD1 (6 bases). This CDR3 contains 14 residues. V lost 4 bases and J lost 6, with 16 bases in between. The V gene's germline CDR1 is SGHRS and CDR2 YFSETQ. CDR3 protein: CASSPGGVGKTQYF. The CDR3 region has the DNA TGCGCCAGCAGCCCTGGGGGCGTGGGGAAGACCCAGTACTTC. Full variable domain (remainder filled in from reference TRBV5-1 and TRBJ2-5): KAGVTQTPRYLIKTRGQQVTLSCSPISGHRSVSWYQQTPGQGLQFLFEYFSETQRNKGNFPGRFSGRQFSNSRSEMNVSTLELGDSALYLCASSPGGVGKTQYFGPGTRLLVL.

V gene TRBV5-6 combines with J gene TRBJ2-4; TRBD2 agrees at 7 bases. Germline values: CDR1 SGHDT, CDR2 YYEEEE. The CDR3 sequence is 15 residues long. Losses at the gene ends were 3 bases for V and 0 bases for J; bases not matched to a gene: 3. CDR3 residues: CASSSGGLAKNIQYF. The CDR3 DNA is TGTGCCAGCAGCTCGGGGGGACTAGCCAAAAACATTCAGTACTTC.

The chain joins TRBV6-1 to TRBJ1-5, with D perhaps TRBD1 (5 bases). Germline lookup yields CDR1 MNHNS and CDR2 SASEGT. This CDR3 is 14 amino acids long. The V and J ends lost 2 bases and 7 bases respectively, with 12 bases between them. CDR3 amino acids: CASSEIQGRQPQHF. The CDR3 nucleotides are TGTGCCAGCAGTGAAATTCAGGGTAGGCAGCCCCAGCATTTT.

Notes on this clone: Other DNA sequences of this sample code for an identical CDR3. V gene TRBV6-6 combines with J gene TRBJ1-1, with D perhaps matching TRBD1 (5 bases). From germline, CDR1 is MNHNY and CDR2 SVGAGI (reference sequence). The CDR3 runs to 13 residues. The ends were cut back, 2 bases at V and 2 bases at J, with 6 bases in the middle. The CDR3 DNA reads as TGTGCCAGCAGTTACACAGGTAACACTGAAGCTTTCTTT. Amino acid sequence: CASSYTGNTEAFF.

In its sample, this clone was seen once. This chain's CDR3 is CASSLEASGAYEQYF. The CDR3 region has the DNA TGCGCCAGCAGCTTGGAGGCTAGCGGCGCCTACGAGCAGTACTTC. The chain is built from TRBV5-1 and TRBJ2-7, with 7 bases lining up with TRBD2. The V and J ends lost 0 bases and 2 bases, in that order; junction bases with no gene match: 5. Looked up from germline, CDR1 is SGHRS and CDR2 is YFSETQ. This CDR3 contains 15 residues.

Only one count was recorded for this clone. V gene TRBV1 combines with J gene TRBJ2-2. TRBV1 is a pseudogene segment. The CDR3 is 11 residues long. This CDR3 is CTSSQGNELFF. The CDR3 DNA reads TGCACCAGCAGCCAAGGAAATGAGCTGTTTTTT.

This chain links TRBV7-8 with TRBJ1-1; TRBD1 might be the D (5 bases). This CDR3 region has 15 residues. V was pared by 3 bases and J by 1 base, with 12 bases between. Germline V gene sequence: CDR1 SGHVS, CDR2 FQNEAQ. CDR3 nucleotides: TGTGCCAGCAGCTTTACCGGGACCGCGAACACTGAAGCTTTCTTT. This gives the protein CASSFTGTANTEAFF.

The CDR3 protein is CASSVASVSYGYTF. The CDR3, as DNA: TGTGCCAGTAGTGTAGCTTCAGTATCCTATGGCTACACCTTC. The gene calls are TRBV19 and TRBJ1-2; D unresolved. The V gene lost 5 bases and the J gene lost 4 bases, with 14 bases spanning the gap. This CDR3 is 14 amino acids long. CDR1 LNHDA and CDR2 SQIVND come from the germline V gene (reference sequence).

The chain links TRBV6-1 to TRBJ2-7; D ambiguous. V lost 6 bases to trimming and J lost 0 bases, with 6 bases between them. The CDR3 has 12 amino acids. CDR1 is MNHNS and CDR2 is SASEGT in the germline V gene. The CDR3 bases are TGTGCCAGCAGCTCAGACTCCTACGAGCAGTACTTC. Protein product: CASSSDSYEQYF.

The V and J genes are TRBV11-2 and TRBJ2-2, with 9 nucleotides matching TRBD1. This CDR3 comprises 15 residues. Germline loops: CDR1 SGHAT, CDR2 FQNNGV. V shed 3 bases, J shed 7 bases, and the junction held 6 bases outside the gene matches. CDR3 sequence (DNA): TGTGCCAGCAGCTTCCGGACAGGGGTATTCGGGGAGCTGTTTTTT. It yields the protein CASSFRTGVFGELFF.

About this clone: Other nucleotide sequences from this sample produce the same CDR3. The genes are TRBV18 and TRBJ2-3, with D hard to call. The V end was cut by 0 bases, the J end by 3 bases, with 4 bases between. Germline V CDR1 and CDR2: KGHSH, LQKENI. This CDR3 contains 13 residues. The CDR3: CASSPPPTDTQYF. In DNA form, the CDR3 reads TGTGCCAGCTCACCACCGCCGACAGATACGCAGTATTTT.

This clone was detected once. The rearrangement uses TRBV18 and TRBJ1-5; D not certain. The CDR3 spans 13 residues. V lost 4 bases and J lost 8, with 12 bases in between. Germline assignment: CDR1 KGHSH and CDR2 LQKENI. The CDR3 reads CASSLGLVEPQHF. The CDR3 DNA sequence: TGTGCCAGCTCACTGGGCCTAGTAGAGCCCCAGCATTTT.

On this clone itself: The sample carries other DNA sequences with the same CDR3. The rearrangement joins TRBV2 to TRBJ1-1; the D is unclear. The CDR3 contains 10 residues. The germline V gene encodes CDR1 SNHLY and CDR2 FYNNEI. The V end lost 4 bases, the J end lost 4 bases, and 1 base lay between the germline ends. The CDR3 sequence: CASSVTEAFF. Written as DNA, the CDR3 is TGTGCCAGCAGTGTCACTGAAGCTTTCTTT.

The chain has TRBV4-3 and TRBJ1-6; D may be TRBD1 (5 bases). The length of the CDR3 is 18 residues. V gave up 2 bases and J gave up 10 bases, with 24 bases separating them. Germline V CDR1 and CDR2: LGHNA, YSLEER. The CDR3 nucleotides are TGCGCCAGCAGCCAAACCCCGGGGGTCCCGGGACTGTCCTCACCCCTCCACTTT. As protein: CASSQTPGVPGLSSPLHF.

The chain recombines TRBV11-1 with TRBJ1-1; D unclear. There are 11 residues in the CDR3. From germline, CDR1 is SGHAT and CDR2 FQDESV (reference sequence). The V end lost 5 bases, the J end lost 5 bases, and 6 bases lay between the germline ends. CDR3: CASSGRTEAFF. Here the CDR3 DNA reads TGTGCCAGCAGCGGGAGGACTGAAGCTTTCTTT.

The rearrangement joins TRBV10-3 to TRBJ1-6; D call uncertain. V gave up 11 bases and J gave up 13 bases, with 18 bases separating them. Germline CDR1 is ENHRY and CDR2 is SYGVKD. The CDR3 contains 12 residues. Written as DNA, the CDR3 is TGTGCCTCTTCCGGACCCCGCATGCCCCTCCACTTT. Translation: CASSGPRMPLHF.